This TCR beta chain is from a study of ipilimumab plus nivolumab after autologous stem cell transplantation. The data were produced by immunoSEQ multiplex PCR, yet TCRdb's version contains in-frame clones alone and is incomplete. The repertoire holds tens of thousands of clones, nearly 90% seen once, with about 0.97% in the top ten. Patients got ipilimumab 1 mg/kg beginning 14 to 28 days post-transplant. From germline, CDR1 is MGHRA and CDR2 YSYEKL. Trimming removed 1 base at V and 0 bases at J, with 16 bases between. The CDR3 totals 17 residues. This receptor was obtained from a male donor with multiple myeloma. The chain joins TRBV4-1 to TRBJ2-7; D remains ambiguous. Material: PBMCs, obtained in a trial of ipilimumab plus nivolumab as post-transplant consolidation. Here the CDR3 reads CASSQAIGSPSSYEQYF. CDR3 bases: TGCGCCAGCAGCCAAGCGATCGGCAGCCCGAGCTCCTACGAGCAGTACTTC.